This T cell receptor (beta chain) was profiled in a study of CD8+CD57+ T cells in acquired aplastic anemia. Across the study: DNA per sorted CD4+ or CD8+ sample ranged about 0.2 to 30 ug, averaging about 2.9 ug.

Using genomic DNA as the template, TCR beta VDJ and CDR3 profiling was carried out. TCRdb reanalysed the reads using MiXCR and keeps one entry per CDR3 protein. The repertoire includes 160,000 or so distinct CDR3 sequences, more than 45% of them detected once, and 3.2% sits in the top ten. Notes on the study in general: Shared by patients and controls, 25 to 30 CD8+ CDR3s were abundant in patients. Researchers reported that CD8+ Simpson's diversity was not significantly different in patients versus controls.

Patients chosen for sequencing had CD8+CD57+ cells that had expanded, as shown by flow cytometry. Diagnosis of severe acquired aplastic anemia applied to all patients. With V trimmed by 4 bases and J by 5 bases, 4 bases remained unmatched. The CDR3 is 14 residues long. Germline V gene lookup returns CDR1 LNHNV and CDR2 YYDKDF (reference sequence). Of note for this clonotype: The antigen is unknown.

The chain links TRBV15 to TRBJ2-1; 8 bases are a match to TRBD1. The sequenced sample consisted of sorted CD4+, CD8+, or CD8+CD57+ T cells (not recorded which) from PBMCs. This receptor was identified in a human donor with aplastic anemia. CDR3: CATSTGQVNNEQFF. CDR3 DNA sequence: TGTGCCACCAGCACGGGACAGGTAAACAATGAGCAGTTCTTC. The full variable domain, completed using reference TRBV15 and TRBJ2-1, is DAMVIQNPRYQVTQFGKPVTLSCSQTLNHNVMYWYQQKSSQAPKLLFHYYDKDFNNEADTPDNFQSRRPNTSFCFLDIRSPGLGDTAMYLCATSTGQVNNEQFFGPGTRLTVL.